This TCR beta chain comes out of a study of OX40 agonist ivuxolimab in advanced cancers. Study results and limitations: At 0.1 to 3.0 mg/kg and by week 6, CD4+ and CD8+ T cells in the blood had expanded clonally.

The data were produced by immunoSEQ multiplex PCR, yet TCRdb's version contains in-frame clones alone and is incomplete. The data show 15,000 to 20,000 clones, with about 80% seen just once and around 15% held by the top ten. Points on this clone: What it binds is unknown.

Germline V CDR1 and CDR2: SEHNR, FQNEAQ (reference sequence). The V and J ends lost 1 base and 10 bases, in that order; junction bases with no gene match: 10. The CDR3 is made up of 17 amino acids. The chain is built from TRBV7-9 and TRBJ2-1, with TRBD2 identical over 13 bases. Sequenced material: CD4+ or CD8+ T cells sorted from blood, taken in a trial of the OX40 agonist ivuxolimab. The clonotype comes from an adult with an advanced solid tumor such as melanoma, head and neck, liver or kidney cancer. In DNA, the CDR3 is TGTGCCAGCAGCTTAGGGGGGACTAGCGGGATCCGTGGAGAGCAGTTCTTC. Encoded protein: CASSLGGTSGIRGEQFF.